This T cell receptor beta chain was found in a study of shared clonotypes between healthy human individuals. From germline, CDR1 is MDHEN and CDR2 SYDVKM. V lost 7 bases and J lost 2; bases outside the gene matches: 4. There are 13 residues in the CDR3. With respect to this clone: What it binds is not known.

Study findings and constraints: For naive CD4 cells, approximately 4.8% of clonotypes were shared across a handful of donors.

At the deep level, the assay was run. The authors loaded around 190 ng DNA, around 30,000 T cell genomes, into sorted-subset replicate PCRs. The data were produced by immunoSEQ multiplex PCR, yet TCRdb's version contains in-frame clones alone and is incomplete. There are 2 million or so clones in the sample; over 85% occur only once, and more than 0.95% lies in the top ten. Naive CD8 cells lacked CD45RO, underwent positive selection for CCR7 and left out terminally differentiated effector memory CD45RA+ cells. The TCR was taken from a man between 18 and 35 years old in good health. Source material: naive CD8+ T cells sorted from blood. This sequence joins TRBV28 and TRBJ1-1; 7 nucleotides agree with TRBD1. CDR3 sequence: CASTHRGNTEAFF. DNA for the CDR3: TGTGCCAGCACCCACAGGGGAAACACTGAAGCTTTCTTT. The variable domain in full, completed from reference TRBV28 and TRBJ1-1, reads DVKVTQSSRYLVKRTGEKVFLECVQDMDHENMFWYRQDPGLGLRLIYFSYDVKMKEKGDIPEGYSVSREKKERFSLILESASTNQTSMYLCASTHRGNTEAFFGQGTRLTVV.